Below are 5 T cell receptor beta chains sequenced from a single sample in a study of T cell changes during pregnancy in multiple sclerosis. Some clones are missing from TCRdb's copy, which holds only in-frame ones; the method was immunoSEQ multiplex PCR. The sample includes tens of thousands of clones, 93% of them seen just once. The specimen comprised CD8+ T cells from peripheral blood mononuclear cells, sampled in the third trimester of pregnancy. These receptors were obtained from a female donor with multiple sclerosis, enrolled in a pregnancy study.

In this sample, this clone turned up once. The CDR3 nucleotides are TGTGCCTGGAGTTTAGCGGGAGGGTACAATGAGCAGTTCTTC. This gives the protein CAWSLAGGYNEQFF. This chain joins TRBV30 and TRBJ2-1; TRBD2 matches 11 bases. The germline V gene encodes CDR1 GTSNPN and CDR2 SVGIG (reference sequence). Trimming cost V 2 bases and J 4 bases; bases outside gene matches: 1. CDR3 length equals 14 residues.

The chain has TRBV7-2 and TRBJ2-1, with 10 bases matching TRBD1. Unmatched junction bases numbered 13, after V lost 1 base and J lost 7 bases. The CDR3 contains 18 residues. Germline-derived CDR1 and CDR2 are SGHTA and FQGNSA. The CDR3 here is CASSLVVTGTGERNEQFF. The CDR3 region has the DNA TGTGCCAGCAGCTTAGTAGTGACCGGGACAGGGGAGAGGAATGAGCAGTTCTTC.

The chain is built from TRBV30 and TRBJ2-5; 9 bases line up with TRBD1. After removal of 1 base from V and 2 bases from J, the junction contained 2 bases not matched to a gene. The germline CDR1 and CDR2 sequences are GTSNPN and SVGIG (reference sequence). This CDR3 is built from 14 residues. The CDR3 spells CAWSAGQGQETQYF. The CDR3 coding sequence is TGTGCCTGGAGTGCCGGACAGGGGCAAGAGACCCAGTACTTC.

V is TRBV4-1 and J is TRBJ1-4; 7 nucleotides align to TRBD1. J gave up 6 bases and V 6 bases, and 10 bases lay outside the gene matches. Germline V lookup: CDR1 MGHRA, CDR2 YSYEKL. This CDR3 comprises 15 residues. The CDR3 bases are TGCGCCAGCAGACGTATAACAGGGGTGTATGAAAAACTGTTTTTT. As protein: CASRRITGVYEKLFF.

For the CDR3, the DNA is TGTGCCAGCAAGAGGGACACCGGGGAGCTGTTTTTT. Translated, it gives CASKRDTGELFF. The chain is built from TRBV6-6 and TRBJ2-2, with D tentatively TRBD2 (5 bases). The length of the CDR3 is 12 residues. Germline CDR1 is MNHNY and CDR2 is SVGAGI (reference sequence). The ends were cut back, 7 bases at V and 3 bases at J, with 6 bases in the middle.